These 24 T cell receptor beta chains originate from one sample sequenced in a study of T cells in Graves' hyperthyroidism and ophthalmopathy. Amplification of TCR beta CDR3 regions was performed using RNA transcripts as template. TCR CDR3 regions were first amplified by RT-PCR with HTBI primers. TCRdb used MiXCR to reprocess the multiplex PCR reads, holding one entry per CDR3 protein. Counted here are 250,000 to 400,000 distinct CDR3 sequences, roughly 13% occurring once; the ten biggest clones make up roughly 33%. The sequenced material came from blood. These receptors originate from a woman between 40 and 55 years old with Graves' ophthalmopathy.

This clonotype showed up just a few times. The chain carries TRBV3-1 and TRBJ2-7; 7 bases match TRBD1. Germline CDR1 LGHDT, CDR2 YNNKEL (reference sequence). J gave up 1 base and V 3 bases, and 6 bases lay outside the gene matches. This CDR3 has 15 amino acids. CDR3: CASSQSEGASYEQYF. CDR3 nucleotides: TGTGCCAGCAGCCAGAGCGAGGGGGCGTCCTACGAGCAGTACTTC.

This clonotype was observed a handful of times. The chain joins TRBV27 to TRBJ2-5; the match to TRBD2 covers 7 bases. Germline CDR1 reads MNHEY; CDR2 reads SMNVEV (reference sequence). The CDR3 covers 16 residues. V gave up 1 base and J gave up 4 bases; unmatched junction bases: 9. This CDR3 reads CASSLFGGGRRETQYF. For the CDR3, the DNA is TGTGCCAGCAGTTTATTCGGCGGCGGGAGACGAGAGACCCAGTACTTC.

This clonotype was picked up many times. CDR3 sequence: CASSTPGRAYGYTF. CDR3 nucleotides: TGTGCCAGCAGTACCCCTGGCAGGGCGTATGGCTACACCTTC. The V call is TRBV28, the J call TRBJ1-2; D perhaps matches TRBD1 (5 bases). Looked up from germline, CDR1 is MDHEN and CDR2 is SYDVKM. The length of the CDR3 is 14 residues. V was cut by 5 bases and J by 5 bases, with 15 bases left in between.

This clonotype was counted at least ten times. This chain links TRBV2 with TRBJ1-2, with a possible D match to TRBD1 (6 bases). Germline V gene lookup returns CDR1 SNHLY and CDR2 FYNNEI. Trimming pared 1 base from V and 13 bases from J, leaving 10 bases between. This CDR3 contains 11 residues. CDR3 protein: CASSEETGLTF. CDR3 in DNA: TGTGCCAGCAGTGAAGAGACAGGACTCACCTTC.

This clonotype was seen at least ten times. V is TRBV3-1 and J is TRBJ2-1; 12 bases align to TRBD2. After removal of 1 base from V and 2 bases from J, the junction contained 6 bases not matched to a gene. Germline V gene sequence: CDR1 LGHDT, CDR2 YNNKEL (reference sequence). The CDR3 extends over 18 amino acids. As DNA, the CDR3 is TGTGCCAGCAGCCAAGGGCTAGCGGGGGGGTTGCCCTACAATGAGCAGTTCTTC. This gives the protein CASSQGLAGGLPYNEQFF.

For the CDR3, the DNA is TGCAGTGCTAGTTCGCTAGCGGGGTTAGGCTCCTACAATGAGCAGTTCTTC. It specifies CSASSLAGLGSYNEQFF. This chain uses TRBV20-1 with TRBJ2-1; 9 positions match TRBD2. CDR1 and CDR2 (germline): DFQATT, SNEGSKA (reference sequence). The CDR3 totals 17 residues. The V and J ends lost 3 bases and 0 bases, in that order; junction bases with no gene match: 9.

This rearrangement joins TRBV6-5 to TRBJ2-3; TRBD2 agrees at 10 bases. CDR3 length: 17 residues. Germline V lookup: CDR1 MNHEY, CDR2 SVGAGI. Germline trimming cut 2 bases from V and 0 bases from J; bases unmatched to any gene: 5. The CDR3 is CASSYGPSGGSTDTQYF. The DNA of the CDR3 is TGTGCCAGCAGTTACGGTCCTAGCGGGGGCAGCACAGATACGCAGTATTTT.

Ten or more counts support this clonotype. The chain carries TRBV6-1 and TRBJ1-4; 10 nucleotides match TRBD1. J gave up 8 bases and V 5 bases, and 5 bases lay outside the gene matches. Germline values: CDR1 MNHNS, CDR2 SASEGT. CDR3 size: 14 residues. CDR3 sequence: CASSKTGGREKLFF. CDR3 coding DNA: TGTGCCAGCAGTAAGACAGGGGGCCGAGAAAAACTGTTTTTT.

This clonotype was counted many times. This chain links TRBV11-2 with TRBJ2-7; D is ambiguous. This CDR3 region has 15 residues. Germline loops: CDR1 SGHAT, CDR2 FQNNGV. V shed 2 bases and J shed 5 bases, with 16 bases lying between them. CDR3 DNA sequence: TGTGCCAGCAGCTTACTTGTGTCCCCCCGCAACGAGCAGTACTTC. The encoded protein is CASSLLVSPRNEQYF.

This clonotype was picked up many times. The chain combines TRBV25-1 with TRBJ1-3; D gene unclear. Deletions cut 3 bases from V and 0 bases from J, with 12 bases between. The CDR3 has 16 residues. Germline loops: CDR1 MGHDK, CDR2 SYGVNS. The CDR3 bases are TGTGCCAGCAGTGAGGGAGGCTACTCCTCTGGAAACACCATATATTTT. Protein: CASSEGGYSSGNTIYF.

There are many counts of this clonotype. The chain combines TRBV20-1 with TRBJ2-1; 12 bases fit TRBD2. The CDR3 has 16 amino acids. Germline V gene data show CDR1 as DFQATT and CDR2 as SNEGSKA (reference sequence). The V gene end was trimmed by 0 bases and the J gene end by 6 bases; junction bases not matched to a gene: 6. In nucleotides, the CDR3 is TGCAGTGCTAGAGATCCGGCGACTAGCGGGAGCAATGAGCAGTTCTTC. Translating gives CSARDPATSGSNEQFF.

The chain is built from TRBV12-3 or TRBV12-4 and TRBJ2-2, with D uncertain. The ends were cut back, 0 bases at V and 7 bases at J, with 12 bases in the middle. CDR3 length: 15 residues. CDR3 in DNA: TGTGCCAGCAGTTTAGCGCTTAGGGCTAACGGGGAGCTGTTTTTT. It yields the protein CASSLALRANGELFF.

The rearrangement joins TRBV12-3 or TRBV12-4 to TRBJ2-3; 8 bases map to TRBD2. The ends lost 7 bases at V and 8 bases at J; junction bases unmatched: 11. The CDR3 totals 14 residues. In nucleotides, the CDR3 is TGTGCCAGCATCCTGCACAGGGCGGGAGGTACGCAGTATTTT. It yields the protein CASILHRAGGTQYF.

The rearrangement links TRBV5-1 to TRBJ1-2; a possible D gene is TRBD1 (6 bases). Germline CDR1 SGHRS, CDR2 YFSETQ. The CDR3 loop spans 15 amino acids. Trimming left V 2 bases short and J 1 base short, with 12 bases between. The chain's CDR3 is CASSLGQSDNYGYTF. The CDR3 DNA follows: TGCGCCAGCAGCTTAGGACAGTCTGATAACTATGGCTACACCTTC.

The sample holds many counts of this clonotype. The chain links TRBV6-2 or TRBV6-3 to TRBJ2-2; D is unresolved. Trimming cost V 7 bases and J 0 bases, with 12 bases left between them. Germline V gene sequence: CDR1 MNHEY, CDR2 SVGEGT. This CDR3 spans 15 amino acids. In DNA, the CDR3 is TGTGCCAGCAAGAAGATAGGCGCGAACACCGGGGAGCTGTTTTTT. This encodes CASKKIGANTGELFF.

The table lists this clonotype with many counts. The gene calls are TRBV6-1 and TRBJ1-5; possible D gene TRBD1, 5 bases. The V end was cut by 6 bases, the J end by 2 bases, with 14 bases between. This CDR3 comprises 15 residues. The germline V gene encodes CDR1 MNHNS and CDR2 SASEGT. CDR3 sequence: CASRIRLGGNQPQHF. The CDR3 DNA sequence: TGTGCCAGCAGAATCCGGTTAGGGGGCAATCAGCCCCAGCATTTT.

This clonotype was found many times. The genes are TRBV6-1 and TRBJ2-2, with 12 bases aligning to TRBD2. Germline-derived CDR1 and CDR2 are MNHNS and SASEGT. The CDR3 has 15 residues. The junction had 5 bases not matched to a gene; V was cut back by 5 bases and J by 7 bases. For the CDR3, the DNA is TGTGCCAGCAGTTCTAGCGGGGGGGCCGGCGGGGAGCTGTTTTTT. Encoded protein: CASSSSGGAGGELFF.

This clonotype turned up a few times. This rearrangement joins TRBV4-2 to TRBJ2-3, with D maybe TRBD2 (6 bases). The germline CDR1 and CDR2 sequences are LGHNA and YNFKEQ. This CDR3 region has 16 residues. The V and J ends lost 0 bases and 5 bases respectively, with 15 bases between them. CDR3 protein: CASSQEDWRGRDTQYF. CDR3 DNA: TGTGCCAGCAGCCAAGAGGACTGGCGGGGCAGAGATACGCAGTATTTT.

The rearrangement uses TRBV11-2 and TRBJ2-1; 7 bases are shared with TRBD2. Germline V gene data show CDR1 as SGHAT and CDR2 as FQNNGV. This CDR3 region has 14 residues. Trimming removed 5 bases from V and 6 bases from J; junction bases left unmatched: 7. The CDR3 protein is CASSPGLVSNEQFF. CDR3 DNA: TGTGCCAGCAGCCCCGGACTAGTTAGCAATGAGCAGTTCTTC.

This clonotype has a count of ten or more. CDR3 loop: CASRTGREPQHF. The DNA for the CDR3 is TGTGCCAGCAGGACAGGGAGGGAGCCCCAGCATTTT. The gene calls are TRBV27 and TRBJ1-5, with 7 bases matching TRBD1. This CDR3 is 12 amino acids long. Germline V gene data show CDR1 as MNHEY and CDR2 as SMNVEV (reference sequence). The V gene end was trimmed by 6 bases and the J gene end by 8 bases; junction bases not matched to a gene: 4.

This chain uses TRBV27 with TRBJ2-3, with D unclear. Per germline, CDR1 MNHEY and CDR2 SMNVEV (reference sequence). The CDR3 is 14 amino acids. Trimming took off 6 bases at V and 2 bases at J, with 12 bases between the two ends. The CDR3 reads CASRPPGSTDTQYF. CDR3 in DNA: TGTGCCAGCAGGCCCCCCGGATCCACAGATACGCAGTATTTT.

The V gene is TRBV18, the J gene TRBJ2-2; D uncertain. Per the germline V gene, CDR1 is KGHSH and CDR2 is LQKENI. The CDR3 covers 13 residues. V was pared by 6 bases and J by 6 bases, with 11 bases between. CDR3 region: CASSPRSPGELFF. The CDR3 DNA reads as TGTGCCAGCTCTCCCCGCTCACCCGGGGAGCTGTTTTTT.

The J gene is TRBJ1-2, the V gene TRBV5-8; perhaps TRBD1 as D (6 bases). The CDR3 has 13 amino acids. Germline V gene data show CDR1 as SGHTS and CDR2 as YDEGEE. Deletions cut 0 bases from V and 8 bases from J, with 11 bases between. CDR3 sequence reads: CASSLGGARGYTF. In DNA form, the CDR3 reads TGTGCCAGCAGCTTGGGGGGGGCGCGAGGCTACACCTTC.

This clonotype was recorded at least ten times. The chain is built from TRBV10-3 and TRBJ2-1; TRBD1 matches at 9 bases. CDR1 ENHRY and CDR2 SYGVKD come from the germline V gene. Trimming at V came to 9 bases and at J to 1 base, leaving 7 bases not matched to a gene. The CDR3 extends over 15 amino acids. CDR3 sequence reads: CAIRGQGVSYNEQFF. DNA for the CDR3: TGTGCCATTAGGGGACAGGGAGTTTCCTACAATGAGCAGTTCTTC.